The 24 T cell receptor beta chains given below trace back to one sample, sequenced in a study of T cell responses to AZD1222 COVID-19 vaccine. Produced via immunoSEQ multiplex PCR; TCRdb's table is partial and in-frame only. The sample has approximately 150,000 clones, around 90% seen once. The sequences come from peripheral blood, collected 28 days after the second AZD1222 dose. Receptors originate from an adult who received the AZD1222 COVID-19 vaccine.

The V gene is TRBV27, the J gene TRBJ2-1, with a weak D call TRBD2 (6 bases). V was pared by 3 bases and J by 2 bases, with 20 bases between. Germline CDR1 is MNHEY and CDR2 is SMNVEV (reference sequence). This CDR3 has 18 residues. CDR3 region: CASSLPSRGERAYNEQFF. The CDR3 DNA is TGTGCCAGCAGTTTGCCTAGCCGGGGAGAGCGGGCCTACAATGAGCAGTTCTTC.

The chain uses TRBV27 and TRBJ1-1, with D possibly TRBD1 on 6 matching bases. The ends were cut back, 5 bases at V and 4 bases at J, with 23 bases in the middle. The CDR3 consists of 17 residues. Germline CDR1 MNHEY, CDR2 SMNVEV (reference sequence). CDR3 bases: TGTGCCAGCAGTACGGTCTCCGGGGGGCCCAGGGCCACTGAAGCTTTCTTT. Residues: CASSTVSGGPRATEAFF.

The V call is TRBV5-1, the J call TRBJ2-7, with 12 bases lining up with TRBD2. Germline V gene data show CDR1 as SGHRS and CDR2 as YFSETQ. The CDR3 consists of 18 residues. V lost 3 bases and J lost 0; bases outside the gene matches: 10. The CDR3 DNA is TGCGCCAGCAGCTCCGCTCCAACTAGCGGGAGGCCCTCCTACGAGCAGTACTTC. Protein sequence: CASSSAPTSGRPSYEQYF. The entire variable domain, with the rest obtained from reference TRBV5-1 and TRBJ2-7, is as follows: KAGVTQTPRYLIKTRGQQVTLSCSPISGHRSVSWYQQTPGQGLQFLFEYFSETQRNKGNFPGRFSGRQFSNSRSEMNVSTLELGDSALYLCASSSAPTSGRPSYEQYFGPGTRLTVT.

The chain recombines TRBV6-5 with TRBJ2-1; TRBD2 aligns across 9 bases. This CDR3 region has 14 residues. Trimming removed 5 bases from V and 5 bases from J; junction bases left unmatched: 4. Germline V gene lookup returns CDR1 MNHEY and CDR2 SVGAGI. The CDR3 here is CASSLAGTNNEQFF. As DNA, the CDR3 is TGTGCCAGCAGTCTAGCGGGGACGAACAATGAGCAGTTCTTC.

This sequence joins TRBV5-4 and TRBJ2-7; D is perhaps TRBD1 (6 bases). With 2 bases removed from V and 0 bases from J, the gap between germline ends came to 9 bases. Germline V gene data show CDR1 as SGHNT and CDR2 as YYREEE (reference sequence). The CDR3 is 14 residues long. The CDR3 protein is CASSFGTPSYEQYF. The DNA of the CDR3 is TGTGCCAGCAGCTTCGGGACACCCTCCTACGAGCAGTACTTC.

V gene TRBV10-3 combines with J gene TRBJ2-1; TRBD1 matches 11 bases. With V trimmed by 6 bases and J by 3 bases, 4 bases remained unmatched. This CDR3 spans 15 amino acids. CDR1 is ENHRY and CDR2 is SYGVKD in the germline V gene. The CDR3 protein is CAISRTGGLYNEQFF. As DNA, the CDR3 is TGTGCCATCAGCCGGACAGGGGGCCTCTACAATGAGCAGTTCTTC.

The chain links TRBV9 to TRBJ1-5; D gene ambiguous. Germline values: CDR1 SGDLS, CDR2 YYNGEE. The CDR3 spans 13 residues. V lost 0 bases, J lost 8 bases, and 9 bases lay in between. The CDR3 loop reads CASSVDQFEPQHF. For the CDR3, the DNA is TGTGCCAGCAGCGTAGATCAATTCGAGCCCCAGCATTTT.

Concerning this clone itself: Compared with germline, one end of the junction differs, possibly owing to a read error. The CDR3 DNA is TGTGCCATCAGGGAACCTAGCTCCGACAATGAGCAGTTCTTC. This sequence encodes CAIREPSSDNEQFF. The chain is built from TRBV10-3 and TRBJ2-1; the D gene is possibly TRBD2 (5 bases). Per the germline V gene, CDR1 is ENHRY and CDR2 is SYGVKD. The CDR3 sequence is 14 residues long.

The chain employs TRBV10-3 and TRBJ2-3; D not certain. V gave up 2 bases and J gave up 7 bases, with 4 bases separating them. The CDR3 totals 11 residues. Germline values: CDR1 ENHRY, CDR2 SYGVKD. CDR3 bases: TGTGCCATCAGTGAGGTGAATACGCAGTATTTT. This sequence encodes CAISEVNTQYF.

This clone showed up just once. The chain couples TRBV10-2 to TRBJ1-2; D unresolved. CDR3 size: 15 residues. CDR1 is WSHSY and CDR2 is SAAADI in the germline V gene. V gave up 4 bases and J gave up 2 bases, with 14 bases separating them. CDR3 nucleotides: TGCGCCAGCAGTGGTCCAGAGGAAGGGAACTATGGCTACACCTTC. It is translated as CASSGPEEGNYGYTF.

This sequence joins TRBV19 and TRBJ1-4, with D tentatively TRBD1 (5 bases). CDR3 size: 16 residues. V was trimmed by 10 bases and J by 7 bases, leaving 25 bases between them. CDR1 is LNHDA, CDR2 SQIVND, per germline (reference sequence). CDR3 region: CATDRGGLPGSEKLFF. The CDR3 bases are TGTGCCACTGACAGAGGTGGACTTCCCGGGAGTGAAAAACTGTTTTTT.

This chain links TRBV7-9 with TRBJ2-7; 7 bases align to TRBD1. This CDR3 region has 12 residues. Germline values: CDR1 SEHNR, CDR2 FQNEAQ (reference sequence). V lost 5 bases to trimming and J lost 5 bases; unmatched junction nucleotides: 3. CDR3 sequence (DNA): TGTGCCAGCAGCCGCGACAGGGACGAGCAGTACTTC. This translates into CASSRDRDEQYF.

The chain couples TRBV5-3 to TRBJ2-5, with 10 bases fitting TRBD1. TRBV5-3 is labeled an ORF, and its function is uncertain. The CDR3 runs to 14 residues. The V and J ends lost 4 bases and 6 bases, in that order; junction bases with no gene match: 6. The CDR3 DNA is TGTGCCAGAAGCCTGCGGACAGGGGGACAGACCCAGTACTTC. This codes for CARSLRTGGQTQYF.

The chain joins TRBV11-3 to TRBJ1-2, with TRBD1 identical over 10 bases. The CDR3 consists of 13 residues. Trimming removed 5 bases from V and 8 bases from J; junction bases left unmatched: 5. Germline V gene sequence: CDR1 SGHNT, CDR2 YENEEA. CDR3 sequence reads: CASSGDRGLGYTF. As DNA, the CDR3 is TGTGCCAGCAGCGGGGACAGGGGTCTGGGCTACACCTTC.

The chain recombines TRBV15 with TRBJ1-5; possible D gene TRBD1, 5 bases. V was trimmed by 4 bases and J by 3 bases, leaving 10 bases between them. CDR3 length: 14 amino acids. Germline CDR1 is LNHNV and CDR2 is YYDKDF (reference sequence). The CDR3 coding sequence is TGTGCCACCAGCAAAGACAGCCACAATCAGCCCCAGCATTTT. Protein sequence: CATSKDSHNQPQHF.

This chain connects TRBV7-9 to TRBJ2-7, with D hard to call. The CDR3 covers 11 residues. Germline V gene lookup returns CDR1 SEHNR and CDR2 FQNEAQ (reference sequence). Trimming shortened V by 4 bases and J by 6 bases, and 7 bases separated the two germline ends. CDR3 sequence: CASSSMLEQYF. CDR3 bases: TGTGCCAGCAGCTCCATGCTCGAGCAGTACTTC.

The CDR3 protein is CAISDRTSGEGETQYF. In nucleotides, the CDR3 is TGTGCCATCAGTGATCGGACTAGCGGGGAGGGAGAGACCCAGTACTTC. The genes are TRBV10-3 and TRBJ2-5; 12 bases fit TRBD2. The germline V gene encodes CDR1 ENHRY and CDR2 SYGVKD. The trim removed 3 bases at V and 4 bases at J, leaving 6 bases unmatched. This CDR3 is 16 amino acids long.

This clone is a singleton in its sample. This chain connects TRBV6-6 to TRBJ1-6, with D tentatively TRBD1 (5 bases). Germline assignment: CDR1 MNHNY and CDR2 SVGAGI (reference sequence). Deletions cut 5 bases from V and 7 bases from J, with 12 bases between. The CDR3 totals 14 residues. The CDR3 region is CASSKGRANSPLHF. CDR3 in DNA: TGTGCCAGCAGTAAGGGCAGGGCGAATTCACCCCTCCACTTT.

The V call is TRBV11-2, the J call TRBJ1-4; 10 positions match TRBD1. CDR3 length equals 16 residues. Germline CDR1 reads SGHAT; CDR2 reads FQNNGV. Unmatched junction bases numbered 5, after V lost 4 bases and J lost 3 bases. CDR3 DNA sequence: TGTGCCAGCAGCTCCCACGGACAGGGGGCTAATGAAAAACTGTTTTTT. Its protein is CASSSHGQGANEKLFF.

The genes are TRBV6-4 and TRBJ1-1; no definite D call. The germline CDR1 and CDR2 sequences are MRHNA and SNTAGT. Trimming took 4 bases from V and 1 from J, leaving 7 bases between them. This CDR3 is built from 13 residues. The CDR3 spells CASSGSGNTEAFF. The CDR3 DNA reads as TGTGCCAGCAGTGGGTCTGGGAACACTGAAGCTTTCTTT.

This clone was seen just once. The CDR3 bases are TGCGCCAGCAGCCAAGCCGGGACGAACTATGGCTACACCTTC. It specifies CASSQAGTNYGYTF. The V gene is TRBV4-1, the J gene TRBJ1-2; maybe TRBD1 (5 bases). V was pared by 1 base and J by 2 bases, with 8 bases between. The CDR3 sequence is 14 residues long. Germline V gene lookup returns CDR1 MGHRA and CDR2 YSYEKL.

V gene TRBV27 combines with J gene TRBJ1-2; 12 bases map to TRBD1. The germline V gene has CDR1 MNHEY and CDR2 SMNVEV (reference sequence). The CDR3 extends over 15 amino acids. Unmatched junction bases numbered 6, after V lost 6 bases and J lost 4 bases. CDR3 protein: CASRGTGGVSYGYTF. CDR3 bases: TGTGCCAGCAGAGGGACAGGGGGCGTTAGCTATGGCTACACCTTC.

A few counts support this clone. V usage is TRBV27 and J usage is TRBJ1-1, with 10 bases matching TRBD1. This CDR3 comprises 14 residues. J was trimmed by 4 bases and V by 2 bases; bases with no gene match: 1. Germline loops: CDR1 MNHEY, CDR2 SMNVEV (reference sequence). CDR3 residues: CASSLGTGVTEAFF. CDR3 coding DNA: TGTGCCAGCAGTTTAGGGACAGGGGTCACTGAAGCTTTCTTT.

This clone was observed once. The chain links TRBV19 to TRBJ1-5; a possible D gene is TRBD1 (5 bases). The CDR3 consists of 15 residues. Germline loops: CDR1 LNHDA, CDR2 SQIVND (reference sequence). The V end lost 5 bases, the J end lost 7 bases, and 18 bases lay between the germline ends. The CDR3 sequence is CASSLYDRSAQPQHF. CDR3 sequence (DNA): TGTGCCAGTAGTTTGTATGACAGATCAGCCCAGCCCCAGCATTTT.